The present TCR beta chain was sequenced within a study of CD8 T cells in Susac syndrome. The RNA input was about 0.5 to 1 ug, and it was reverse transcribed with random hexamers. TCRdb passed the immunoSEQ multiplex PCR reads through MiXCR, listing each CDR3 protein once. The sample yields roughly 80,000 distinct CDR3 sequences, roughly 94% seen once. Patients with Susac syndrome met diagnostic criteria defined recently for definite or probable disease. Germline values: CDR1 MNHEY, CDR2 SMNVEV (reference sequence). V was cut by 2 bases and J by 3 bases, with 10 bases left in between. CDR3 length equals 15 residues.

The clonotype comes from a human donor with Susac syndrome. The rearrangement joins TRBV27 to TRBJ2-2; D call uncertain. What was sequenced was CD8+ T cells from PBMCs. CDR3 region: CASSLRQVDTGELFF. DNA for the CDR3: TGTGCCAGCAGTTTAAGGCAGGTCGACACCGGGGAGCTGTTTTTT.